This T cell receptor (beta chain) is drawn from a study of blood T cell repertoires in COVID-19. Germline CDR1 is SNHLY and CDR2 is FYNNEI. V was trimmed by 6 bases and J by 5 bases, leaving 11 bases between them. The CDR3 length is 13 residues. Repertoires were generated with immunoSEQ multiplex PCR, while TCRdb's copy carries only in-frame clones and drops some. The sample records roughly 63,000 clones, around 85% being singletons. Sequenced sample: peripheral blood. This chain joins TRBV2 and TRBJ1-5; a possible D gene is TRBD1 (5 bases). This receptor was identified in a human donor in a cohort sampled during active COVID-19. Here the CDR3 reads CASRDTRDQPQHF. The CDR3 DNA reads as TGTGCCAGCAGGGACACCCGAGATCAGCCCCAGCATTTT.